The following is a TCR beta chain sequence with its context. Its antigen is as yet unknown. Repertoires were generated with immunoSEQ multiplex PCR, while TCRdb's copy carries only in-frame clones and drops some. There are 90,000 to 150,000 clones in the sample; roughly 84% occur only once, and around 6.2% lies in the top ten. Trimming pared 5 bases from V and 2 bases from J, leaving 4 bases between. The CDR3 is made up of 12 amino acids. Germline loops: CDR1 SGHNT, CDR2 YENEEA. This entry comes from a study of T cell responses to AZD1222 COVID-19 vaccine. Study-level results: Most donors were white British, females outnumbered males, and clonal diversity was possibly underestimated. Nearly half of the spike-specific TCRs reportedly recognize variant regions that carry no mutations.

The V call is TRBV11-3, the J call TRBJ1-5, with D uncertain. This sequence originates from an adult in good health. Sequencing used peripheral blood, obtained on day 0 of AZD1222 vaccination. As DNA, the CDR3 is TGTGCCAGCAGCCGAGGCAATCAGCCCCAGCATTTT. This sequence encodes CASSRGNQPQHF.